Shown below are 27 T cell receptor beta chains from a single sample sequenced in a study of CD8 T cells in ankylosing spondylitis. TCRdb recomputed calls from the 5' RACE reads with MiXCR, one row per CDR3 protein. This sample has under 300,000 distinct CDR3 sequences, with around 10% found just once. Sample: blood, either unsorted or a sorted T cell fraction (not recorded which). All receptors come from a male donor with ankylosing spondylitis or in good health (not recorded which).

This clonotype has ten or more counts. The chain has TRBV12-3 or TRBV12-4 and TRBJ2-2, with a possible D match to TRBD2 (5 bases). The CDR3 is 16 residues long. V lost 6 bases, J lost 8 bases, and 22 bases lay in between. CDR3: CASSPPGLRGLGELFF. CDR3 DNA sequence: TGTGCCAGCAGCCCCCCTGGGTTGAGAGGGCTGGGGGAGCTGTTTTTT.

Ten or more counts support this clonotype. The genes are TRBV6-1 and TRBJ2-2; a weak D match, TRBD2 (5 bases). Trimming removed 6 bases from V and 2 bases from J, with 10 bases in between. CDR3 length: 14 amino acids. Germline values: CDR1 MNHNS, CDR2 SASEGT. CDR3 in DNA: TGTGCCAGCAGGGGGAGCCAAAACACCGGGGAGCTGTTTTTT. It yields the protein CASRGSQNTGELFF.

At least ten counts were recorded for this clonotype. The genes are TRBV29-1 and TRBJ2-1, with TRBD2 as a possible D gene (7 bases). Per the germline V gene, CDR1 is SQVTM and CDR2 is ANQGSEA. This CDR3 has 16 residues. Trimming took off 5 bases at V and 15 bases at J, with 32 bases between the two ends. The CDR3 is CSVPDRQVSAGAAGFF. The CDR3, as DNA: TGCAGCGTTCCAGACAGACAGGTCTCCGCGGGAGCCGCCGGGTTCTTC.

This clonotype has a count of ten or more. CDR3: CSARVIARNNEQFF. The CDR3 bases are TGCAGTGCTAGAGTTATAGCGCGAAACAATGAGCAGTTCTTC. V is TRBV20-1 and J is TRBJ2-1; a possible D gene is TRBD2 (5 bases). The CDR3 consists of 14 residues. The germline V gene encodes CDR1 DFQATT and CDR2 SNEGSKA (reference sequence). Trimming took off 1 base at V and 5 bases at J, with 12 bases between the two ends.

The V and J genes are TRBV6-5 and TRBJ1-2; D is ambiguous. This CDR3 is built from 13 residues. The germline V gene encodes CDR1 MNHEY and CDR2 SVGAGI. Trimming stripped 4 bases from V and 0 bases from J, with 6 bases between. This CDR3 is CASSSVPNYGYTF. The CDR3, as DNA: TGTGCCAGCAGTTCAGTTCCTAACTATGGCTACACCTTC.

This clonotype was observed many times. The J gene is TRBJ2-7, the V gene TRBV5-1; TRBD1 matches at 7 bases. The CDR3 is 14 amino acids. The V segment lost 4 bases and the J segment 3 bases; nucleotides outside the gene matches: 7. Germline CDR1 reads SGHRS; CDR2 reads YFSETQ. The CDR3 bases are TGCGCCAGCAGCCGGCCTGCAGGGGGCTACGAGCAGTACTTC. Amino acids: CASSRPAGGYEQYF.

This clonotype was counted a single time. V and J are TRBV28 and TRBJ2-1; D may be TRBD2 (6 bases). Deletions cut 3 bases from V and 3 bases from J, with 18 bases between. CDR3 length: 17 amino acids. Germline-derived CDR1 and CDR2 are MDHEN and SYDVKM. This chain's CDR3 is CASSFVLGSGDYNEQFF. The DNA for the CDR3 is TGTGCCAGCAGTTTTGTGCTGGGGTCGGGGGACTACAATGAGCAGTTCTTC.

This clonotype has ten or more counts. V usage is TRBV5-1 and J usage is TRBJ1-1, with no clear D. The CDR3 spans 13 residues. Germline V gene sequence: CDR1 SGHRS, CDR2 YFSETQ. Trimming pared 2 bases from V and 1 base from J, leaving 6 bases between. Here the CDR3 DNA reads TGCGCCAGCAGCTTAACCTCGAACACTGAAGCTTTCTTT. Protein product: CASSLTSNTEAFF.

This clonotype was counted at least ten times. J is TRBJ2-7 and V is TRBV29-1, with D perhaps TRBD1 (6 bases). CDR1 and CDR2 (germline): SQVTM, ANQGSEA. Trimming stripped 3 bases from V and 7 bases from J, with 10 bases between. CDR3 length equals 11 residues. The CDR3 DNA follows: TGCAGCGTTGATAGAGGACAGGAGCAGTACTTC. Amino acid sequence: CSVDRGQEQYF.

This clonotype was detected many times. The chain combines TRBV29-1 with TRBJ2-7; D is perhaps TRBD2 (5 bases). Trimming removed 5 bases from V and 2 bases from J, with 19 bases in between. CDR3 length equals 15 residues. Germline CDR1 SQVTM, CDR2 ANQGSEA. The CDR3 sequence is CSVLGQTSGAYEQYF. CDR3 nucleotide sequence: TGCAGCGTTTTGGGCCAGACAAGCGGAGCCTACGAGCAGTACTTC.

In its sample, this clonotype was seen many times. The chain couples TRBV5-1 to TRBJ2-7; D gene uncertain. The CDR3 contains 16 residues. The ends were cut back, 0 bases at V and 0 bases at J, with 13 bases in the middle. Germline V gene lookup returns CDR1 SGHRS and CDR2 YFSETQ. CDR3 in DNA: TGCGCCAGCAGCTTGGCCCTAGTTGACAACTCCTACGAGCAGTACTTC. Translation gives CASSLALVDNSYEQYF.

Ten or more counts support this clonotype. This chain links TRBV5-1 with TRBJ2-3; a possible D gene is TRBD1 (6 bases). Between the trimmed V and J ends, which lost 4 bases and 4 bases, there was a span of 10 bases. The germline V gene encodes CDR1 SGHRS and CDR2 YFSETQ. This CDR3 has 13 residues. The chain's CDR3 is CASSATGSDTQYF. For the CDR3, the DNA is TGCGCCAGCAGCGCCACAGGGTCAGATACGCAGTATTTT.

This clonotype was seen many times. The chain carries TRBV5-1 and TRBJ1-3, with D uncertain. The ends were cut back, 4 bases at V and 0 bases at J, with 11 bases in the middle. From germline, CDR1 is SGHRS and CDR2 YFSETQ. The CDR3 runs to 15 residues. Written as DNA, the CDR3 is TGCGCCAGCAGCATAGCCGGGAACTCTGGAAACACCATATATTTT. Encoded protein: CASSIAGNSGNTIYF.

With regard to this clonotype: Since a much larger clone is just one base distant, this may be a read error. This chain's CDR3 is CASSRDRGGEQYF. The CDR3 DNA follows: TGCGCCAGCAGCCGGGACAGGGGGGGCGAGCAGTACTTC. This chain links TRBV5-1 with TRBJ2-7, with 11 nucleotides matching TRBD1. Germline CDR1 and CDR2: SGHRS and YFSETQ. Trimming removed 4 bases from V and 6 bases from J; junction bases left unmatched: 3. There are 13 residues in the CDR3.

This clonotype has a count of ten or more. The CDR3 here is CASSLARIGTRESEAFF. DNA of the CDR3: TGTGCCAGCAGCTTGGCACGGATCGGGACCCGCGAGTCTGAAGCTTTCTTT. The rearrangement joins TRBV7-8 to TRBJ1-1, with a possible D match to TRBD1 (5 bases). The length of the CDR3 is 17 residues. The germline V and J ends were trimmed by 3 bases and 6 bases, with 23 bases remaining between them. The V gene's germline CDR1 is SGHVS and CDR2 FQNEAQ.

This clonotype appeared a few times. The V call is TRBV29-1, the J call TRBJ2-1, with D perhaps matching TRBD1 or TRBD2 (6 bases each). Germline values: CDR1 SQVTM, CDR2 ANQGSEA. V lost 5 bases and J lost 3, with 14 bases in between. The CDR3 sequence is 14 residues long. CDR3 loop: CSVSKGEVYNEQFF. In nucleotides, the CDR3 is TGCAGCGTTTCTAAGGGGGAGGTCTACAATGAGCAGTTCTTC.

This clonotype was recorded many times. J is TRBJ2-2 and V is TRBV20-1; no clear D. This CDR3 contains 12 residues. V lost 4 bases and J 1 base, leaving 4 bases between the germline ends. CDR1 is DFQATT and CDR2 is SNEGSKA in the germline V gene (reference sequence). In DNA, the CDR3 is TGCAGTGCTACCCGGAACACCGGGGAGCTGTTTTTT. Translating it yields CSATRNTGELFF.

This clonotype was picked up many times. CDR3 DNA: TGCGCCAGCAGCCCTACTGGAGATACGCAGTATTTT. Protein sequence: CASSPTGDTQYF. The chain joins TRBV5-1 to TRBJ2-3; D ambiguous. The V gene lost 4 bases and the J gene lost 5 bases, with 8 bases spanning the gap. The CDR3 extends over 12 amino acids. CDR1 is SGHRS, CDR2 YFSETQ, per germline. The variable domain in full, completed from reference TRBV5-1 and TRBJ2-3, reads KAGVTQTPRYLIKTRGQQVTLSCSPISGHRSVSWYQQTPGQGLQFLFEYFSETQRNKGNFPGRFSGRQFSNSRSEMNVSTLELGDSALYLCASSPTGDTQYFGPGTRLTVL.

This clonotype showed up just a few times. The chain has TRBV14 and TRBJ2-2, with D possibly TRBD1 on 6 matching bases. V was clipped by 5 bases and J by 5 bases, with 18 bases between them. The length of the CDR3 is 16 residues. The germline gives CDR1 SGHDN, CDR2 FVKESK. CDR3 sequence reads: CASSSPAGEWTGELFF. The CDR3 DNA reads TGTGCCAGCAGCTCTCCCGCAGGGGAGTGGACCGGGGAGCTGTTTTTT. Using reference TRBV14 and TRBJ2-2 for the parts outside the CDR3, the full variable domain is EAGVTQFPSHSVIEKGQTVTLRCDPISGHDNLYWYRRVMGKEIKFLLHFVKESKQDESGMPNNRFLAERTGGTYSTLKVQPAELEDSGVYFCASSSPAGEWTGELFFGEGSRLTVL.

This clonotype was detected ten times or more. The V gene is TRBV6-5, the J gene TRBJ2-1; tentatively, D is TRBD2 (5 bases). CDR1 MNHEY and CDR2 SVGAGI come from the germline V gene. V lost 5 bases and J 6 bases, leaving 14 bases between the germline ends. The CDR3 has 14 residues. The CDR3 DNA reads TGTGCCAGCAGTACTACACGGAGGAGCAATGAGCAGTTCTTC. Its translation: CASSTTRRSNEQFF.

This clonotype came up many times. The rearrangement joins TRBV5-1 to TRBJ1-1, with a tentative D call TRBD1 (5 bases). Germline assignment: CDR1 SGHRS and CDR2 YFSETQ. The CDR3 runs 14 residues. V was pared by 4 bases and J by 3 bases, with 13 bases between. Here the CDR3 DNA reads TGCGCCAGCAGCCGGGAAGGGGTAGACACTGAAGCTTTCTTT. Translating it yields CASSREGVDTEAFF. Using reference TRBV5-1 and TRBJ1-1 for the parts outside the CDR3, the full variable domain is KAGVTQTPRYLIKTRGQQVTLSCSPISGHRSVSWYQQTPGQGLQFLFEYFSETQRNKGNFPGRFSGRQFSNSRSEMNVSTLELGDSALYLCASSREGVDTEAFFGQGTRLTVV.

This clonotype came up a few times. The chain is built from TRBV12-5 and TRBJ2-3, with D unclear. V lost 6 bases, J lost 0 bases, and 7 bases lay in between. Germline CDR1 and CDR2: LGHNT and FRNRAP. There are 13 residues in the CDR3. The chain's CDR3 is CASGTLSTDTQYF. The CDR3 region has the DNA TGTGCTAGTGGAACACTTAGCACAGATACGCAGTATTTT.

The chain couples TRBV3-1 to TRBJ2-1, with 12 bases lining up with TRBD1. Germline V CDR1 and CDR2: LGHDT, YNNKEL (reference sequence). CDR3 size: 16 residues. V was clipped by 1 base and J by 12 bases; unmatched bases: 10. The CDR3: CASSQAMGTGGEGQFF. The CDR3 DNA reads TGTGCCAGCAGCCAAGCCATGGGGACAGGGGGCGAAGGGCAGTTCTTC.

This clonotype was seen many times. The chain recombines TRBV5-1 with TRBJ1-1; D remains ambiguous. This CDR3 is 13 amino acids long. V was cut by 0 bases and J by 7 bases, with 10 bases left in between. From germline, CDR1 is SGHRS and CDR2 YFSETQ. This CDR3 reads CASSLVADGEAFF. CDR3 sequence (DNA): TGCGCCAGCAGCTTGGTGGCCGACGGTGAAGCTTTCTTT.

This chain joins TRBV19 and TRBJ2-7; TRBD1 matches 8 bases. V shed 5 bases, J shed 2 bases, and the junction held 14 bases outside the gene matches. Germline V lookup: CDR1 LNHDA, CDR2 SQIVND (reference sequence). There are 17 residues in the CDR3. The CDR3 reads CASSSGQGTLTAYEQYF. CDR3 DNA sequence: TGTGCCAGTAGTTCCGGACAGGGTACCTTAACCGCCTACGAGCAGTACTTC.

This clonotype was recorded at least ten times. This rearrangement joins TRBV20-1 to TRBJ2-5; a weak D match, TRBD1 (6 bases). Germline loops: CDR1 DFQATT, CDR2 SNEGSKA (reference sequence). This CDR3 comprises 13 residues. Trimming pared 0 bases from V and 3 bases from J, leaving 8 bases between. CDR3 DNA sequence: TGCAGTGCTAGAGAGGACAGAAAAGAGACCCAGTACTTC. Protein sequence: CSAREDRKETQYF.

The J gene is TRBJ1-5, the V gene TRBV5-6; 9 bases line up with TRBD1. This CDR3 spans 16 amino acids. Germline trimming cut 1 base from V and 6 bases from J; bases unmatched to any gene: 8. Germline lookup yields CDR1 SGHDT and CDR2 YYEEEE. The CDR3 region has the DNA TGTGCCAGCAGCTTGACAGGGGGCGTCGCCGGTCAGCCCCAGCATTTT. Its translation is CASSLTGGVAGQPQHF.